Included here is one TCR beta chain sequence, with context. The sample originates from a study of blood T cell repertoires in COVID-19. Overall study: Sample material is recorded as cDNA or gDNA derived from T cells, B-cell-depleted T cells, or PBMCs.

Sequencing was performed with immunoSEQ multiplex PCR; in TCRdb, only in-frame clones are kept and a portion is missing. The profile shows fewer than 250,000 clones, 86% of them singletons. This CDR3 has 13 residues. Germline-derived CDR1 and CDR2 are SGHRS and YFSETQ. The ends lost 0 bases at V and 7 bases at J; junction bases unmatched: 3. Specimen: peripheral blood. J is TRBJ2-7 and V is TRBV5-1; 8 bases map to TRBD1. The TCR was taken from a woman aged 55 to 70 who had recovered from COVID-19. Here the CDR3 reads CASSLVGQGEQYF. CDR3 nucleotides: TGCGCCAGCAGCTTGGTCGGACAGGGTGAGCAGTACTTC.